The 32 T cell receptor beta chains presented below share a single source sample, sequenced in a study of blood T cells in healthy people across ages. Then a second PCR, running about 7 to 11 cycles, was carried out with a sample-barcoded 5' primer and a J-beta primer mix. TCRdb processed the 5' RACE reads anew with MiXCR; each CDR3 protein has one entry. The table shows about 800,000 distinct CDR3 sequences, with 20% to 25% occurring only once. The sample was also linked to a second study, of T cells of mothers and their children.

The sequencing sample was made of blood. Receptors originate from a boy aged 5-17 years in good health.

V is TRBV28 and J is TRBJ1-2; D perhaps matches TRBD1 (5 bases). V was cut by 3 bases and J by 7 bases, with 15 bases left in between. Per the germline V gene, CDR1 is MDHEN and CDR2 is SYDVKM. This CDR3 region has 14 residues. The CDR3 DNA follows: TGTGCCAGCAGTTTGGGATGGGGCTGGGCTGGCTACACCTTC. It encodes CASSLGWGWAGYTF.

This chain connects TRBV27 to TRBJ2-4; no definite D call. Trimming cost V 2 bases and J 3 bases, with 8 bases left between them. CDR1 and CDR2 (germline): MNHEY, SMNVEV (reference sequence). The CDR3 loop spans 14 amino acids. CDR3 amino acids: CASSLESGKNIQYF. The CDR3 DNA reads as TGTGCCAGCAGTTTAGAGTCTGGCAAAAACATTCAGTACTTC.

About this clonotype itself: At one end the junction does not follow the germline gene, possibly because of a read error. V gene TRBV3-1 combines with J gene TRBJ2-1; 10 nucleotides match TRBD1. CDR1 is LGHDT, CDR2 YNNKEL, per germline (reference sequence). CDR3 length equals 15 residues. The CDR3 region is CAGSQELGTGDEQFF. DNA for the CDR3: TGTGCCGGCAGCCAAGAGCTGGGGACAGGGGATGAGCAGTTCTTC.

The table lists this clonotype with a few counts. A read error may account for a junction end that differs from germline. The rearrangement uses TRBV14 and TRBJ2-7, with 10 nucleotides matching TRBD2. This CDR3 region has 16 residues. The germline CDR1 and CDR2 sequences are SGHDN and FVKESK. CDR3 sequence: CASNQVLAGAGGEQYF. The CDR3, as DNA: TGTGCCAGCAACCAAGTTCTAGCGGGGGCCGGGGGGGAGCAGTACTTC.

This clonotype was detected only a few times. This rearrangement joins TRBV29-1 to TRBJ1-6; D perhaps matches TRBD1 (5 bases). Trimming took off 4 bases at V and 5 bases at J, with 15 bases between the two ends. CDR1 and CDR2 from the germline V gene are SQVTM and ANQGSEA. The CDR3 contains 15 residues. The CDR3 DNA reads as TGCAGCGTTGCCCTTCGGGGACCCCATAATTCACCCCTCCACTTT. It specifies CSVALRGPHNSPLHF.

CDR3 residues: CASSSGLGNTGELFF. CDR3 DNA sequence: TGTGCCAGCAGCTCCGGACTAGGGAACACCGGGGAGCTGTTTTTT. The chain combines TRBV7-9 with TRBJ2-2, with 7 nucleotides matching TRBD2. Germline V lookup: CDR1 SEHNR, CDR2 FQNEAQ (reference sequence). The CDR3 extends over 15 amino acids. After removal of 4 bases from V and 1 base from J, the junction contained 3 bases not matched to a gene.

This clonotype was seen more than once but under ten times. This chain uses TRBV7-2 with TRBJ2-3; no clear D. The V end lost 2 bases, the J end lost 2 bases, and 11 bases lay between the germline ends. From germline, CDR1 is SGHTA and CDR2 FQGNSA. The CDR3 is 15 residues long. In DNA form, the CDR3 reads TGTGCCAGCAGCTTAAATGGGCAGCTCACAGATACGCAGTATTTT. Its protein is CASSLNGQLTDTQYF.

The genes are TRBV20-1 and TRBJ2-5; 13 nucleotides line up with TRBD2. J lost 6 bases, V lost 6 bases, and 13 bases had no gene match. Germline values: CDR1 DFQATT, CDR2 SNEGSKA (reference sequence). CDR3 length: 16 amino acids. DNA of the CDR3: TGCAGTGCGAATGCACCGGGACTAGCGGGGCGTAAGACCCAGTACTTC. Residues: CSANAPGLAGRKTQYF.

This clonotype came up a few times. The rearrangement links TRBV7-8 to TRBJ2-5; no firm D call. The CDR3 is 16 residues long. Trimming removed 7 bases at V and 3 bases at J, with 21 bases between. CDR1 and CDR2 (germline): SGHVS, FQNEAQ. In DNA form, the CDR3 reads TGTGCCAGCATGGCGACCGCATTCGGGTTGAAAGAGACCCAGTACTTC. This encodes CASMATAFGLKETQYF.

This chain uses TRBV4-3 with TRBJ2-5; D ambiguous. The CDR3 consists of 16 residues. V was trimmed by 0 bases and J by 2 bases, leaving 13 bases between them. Germline lookup yields CDR1 LGHNA and CDR2 YSLEER. The chain's CDR3 is CASSQDGIGWQETQYF. In DNA form, the CDR3 reads TGCGCCAGCAGCCAAGATGGTATCGGGTGGCAAGAGACCCAGTACTTC.

The chain joins TRBV14 to TRBJ1-6, with no clear D. This CDR3 comprises 13 residues. Trimming took off 4 bases at V and 13 bases at J, with 14 bases between the two ends. The V gene's germline CDR1 is SGHDN and CDR2 FVKESK. The CDR3 bases are TGTGCCAGCAGCCCACAATTCGAAACGCCCCTCCACTTT. It translates to CASSPQFETPLHF.

The sample holds many counts of this clonotype. The CDR3 loop reads CASSYYSSGGPWDEQFF. For the CDR3, the DNA is TGTGCCAGCAGTTATTACTCGTCGGGGGGCCCCTGGGATGAGCAGTTCTTC. The chain joins TRBV6-2 or TRBV6-3 to TRBJ2-1; perhaps TRBD2 as D (7 bases). Germline V CDR1 and CDR2: MNHEY, SVGEGT. The CDR3 sequence is 17 residues long. Trimming cost V 3 bases and J 8 bases, with 23 bases left between them.

This clonotype was picked up a small number of times. V is TRBV5-1 and J is TRBJ2-5; no firm D call. Near its end, the DNA agrees better with TRBJ2-7, so the J call may be wrong. This CDR3 contains 14 residues. Germline CDR1 reads SGHRS; CDR2 reads YFSETQ. The CDR3 spells CASSFRPGDYEQYF. For the CDR3, the DNA is TGCGCCAGCAGCTTTCGGCCAGGAGACTACGAGCAGTACTTC.

The chain combines TRBV7-3 with TRBJ2-3, with D possibly TRBD2 on 5 matching bases. V was clipped by 4 bases and J by 3 bases, with 11 bases between them. The CDR3 runs 14 residues. In germline, CDR1 is SGHTA, CDR2 FQGTGA. The CDR3 sequence: CASSSGEGTDTQYF. The CDR3 bases are TGTGCCAGCAGCTCAGGAGAGGGAACAGATACGCAGTATTTT.

The chain uses TRBV7-2 and TRBJ1-2; D gene uncertain. The CDR3 is made up of 13 amino acids. Germline V gives CDR1 SGHTA, CDR2 FQGNSA. The V gene lost 4 bases and the J gene lost 2 bases, with 8 bases spanning the gap. This CDR3 reads CASSSPQNYGYTF. DNA of the CDR3: TGTGCCAGCAGCTCCCCACAGAACTATGGCTACACCTTC.

V gene TRBV29-1 combines with J gene TRBJ2-5, with D possibly being TRBD1 or TRBD2 (5 bases each). Per germline, CDR1 SQVTM and CDR2 ANQGSEA. The CDR3 totals 11 residues. V was pared by 7 bases and J by 5 bases, with 11 bases between. In DNA form, the CDR3 reads TGCAGCGCCCGGGACGGGGAGACCCAGTACTTC. Amino acids: CSARDGETQYF.

This clonotype was counted a few times. The J gene is TRBJ1-2, the V gene TRBV20-1, with 9 bases fitting TRBD1. This CDR3 comprises 14 residues. J lost 7 bases, V lost 6 bases, and 12 bases had no gene match. Germline loops: CDR1 DFQATT, CDR2 SNEGSKA (reference sequence). The DNA for the CDR3 is TGCAGTGCCCCCCCGGGACAGGGACTTTCTGGCTACACCTTC. Translation: CSAPPGQGLSGYTF.

This chain uses TRBV20-1 with TRBJ1-4, with no clear D. V was shortened by 2 bases and J by 0 bases, with 13 bases between the two germline ends. The germline gives CDR1 DFQATT, CDR2 SNEGSKA (reference sequence). The CDR3 consists of 16 residues. DNA for the CDR3: TGCAGTGCTAGATCTACAGAGAAAGCAACTAATGAAAAACTGTTTTTT. It is translated as CSARSTEKATNEKLFF.

The gene calls are TRBV5-5 and TRBJ2-1; 7 positions agree with TRBD2. CDR3 length: 16 residues. Germline V gene sequence: CDR1 SGHKS, CDR2 YYEKEE (reference sequence). V shed 0 bases and J 7 bases; nucleotides not matched to a gene: 10. The CDR3 reads CASSLGWGGNRNEQFF. For the CDR3, the DNA is TGTGCCAGCAGCTTGGGATGGGGAGGGAATAGAAATGAGCAGTTCTTC.

This clonotype has more than one count but fewer than ten. The V gene is TRBV20-1, the J gene TRBJ2-2; TRBD2 matches at 12 bases. Germline V gene lookup returns CDR1 DFQATT and CDR2 SNEGSKA (reference sequence). CDR3 length: 15 residues. CDR3 residues: CSCPGLAGNTGELFF. The CDR3 coding sequence is TGCAGCTGCCCGGGACTAGCGGGCAACACCGGGGAGCTGTTTTTT.

The chain links TRBV7-2 to TRBJ2-7; possible D gene TRBD1, 5 bases. The CDR3 sequence is 14 residues long. V lost 4 bases to trimming and J lost 2 bases, with 12 bases between them. Germline V gene sequence: CDR1 SGHTA, CDR2 FQGNSA. The CDR3 sequence: CASSWGDRAYEQYF. The CDR3 coding sequence is TGTGCCAGCAGCTGGGGTGACAGAGCCTACGAGCAGTACTTC.

This clonotype has just a few counts. Given the absence of the conserved phenylalanine or tryptophan at the CDR3 end, a read error is likely. V gene TRBV29-1 combines with J gene TRBJ1-2; tentative D call: TRBD1 (5 bases). The CDR3 is 14 amino acids. Germline values: CDR1 SQVTM, CDR2 ANQGSEA. Between the trimmed V and J ends, which lost 6 bases and 4 bases, there was a span of 18 bases. The CDR3 region has the DNA TGCAGCGTCTCCCTGGGGGGACGAGGCTATGGCTACACCCTC. Translated: CSVSLGGRGYGYTL.

The V and J genes are TRBV19 and TRBJ2-2; 9 nucleotides match TRBD1. Germline V gene data show CDR1 as LNHDA and CDR2 as SQIVND (reference sequence). The CDR3 extends over 15 amino acids. V gave up 7 bases and J gave up 3 bases; unmatched junction bases: 6. CDR3 in amino acids: CASTPTGGDTGELFF. CDR3 nucleotides: TGTGCCAGTACTCCGACAGGGGGAGACACCGGGGAGCTGTTTTTT. The whole variable domain, filled in from reference TRBV19 and TRBJ2-2, reads DGGITQSPKYLFRKEGQNVTLSCEQNLNHDAMYWYRQDPGQGLRLIYYSQIVNDFQKGDIAEGYSVSREKKESFPLTVTSAQKNPTAFYLCASTPTGGDTGELFFGEGSRLTVL.

This clonotype was counted only a few times. The chain has TRBV2 and TRBJ2-5; the D gene could be TRBD1 or TRBD2 (5 bases each). Germline V gene lookup returns CDR1 SNHLY and CDR2 FYNNEI. This CDR3 is built from 12 residues. V was shortened by 4 bases and J by 4 bases, with 7 bases between the two germline ends. Here the CDR3 DNA reads TGTGCCAGCAGTGGGGACCGAGAGACCCAGTACTTC. Translation gives CASSGDRETQYF.

This clonotype was found a few times. The chain carries TRBV2 and TRBJ2-7; D might be TRBD1 (6 bases). Trimming removed 0 bases at V and 5 bases at J, with 8 bases between. The CDR3 is made up of 13 amino acids. Germline CDR1 reads SNHLY; CDR2 reads FYNNEI. CDR3 region: CASSEAGAHEQYF. The DNA for the CDR3 is TGTGCCAGCAGTGAAGCGGGGGCCCACGAGCAGTACTTC. Together with reference TRBV2 and TRBJ2-7, the CDR3 gives the full variable domain: EPEVTQTPSHQVTQMGQEVILRCVPISNHLYFYWYRQILGQKVEFLVSFYNNEISEKSEIFDDQFSVERPDGSNFTLKIRSTKLEDSAMYFCASSEAGAHEQYFGPGTRLTVT.

This chain connects TRBV6-5 to TRBJ1-3, with D maybe TRBD1 (6 bases). This CDR3 comprises 14 residues. Trimming cost V 6 bases and J 1 base, with 10 bases left between them. CDR1 is MNHEY and CDR2 is SVGAGI in the germline V gene. The CDR3 protein is CASSNDRSGNTIYF. The CDR3 region has the DNA TGTGCCAGCAGCAACGACAGGTCTGGAAACACCATATATTTT.

The sample holds a few counts of this clonotype. This sequence joins TRBV7-9 and TRBJ2-7; 12 nucleotides align to TRBD1. The CDR3 length is 16 residues. The germline CDR1 and CDR2 sequences are SEHNR and FQNEAQ (reference sequence). After removal of 1 base from V and 4 bases from J, the junction contained 5 bases not matched to a gene. The DNA for the CDR3 is TGTGCCAGCAGCTTAGGCCAGGGACAGGGGGCGTACGAGCAGTACTTC. Amino acids: CASSLGQGQGAYEQYF.

This clonotype has a count of ten or more. This rearrangement joins TRBV28 to TRBJ2-7, with D perhaps matching TRBD1 (6 bases). The germline CDR1 and CDR2 sequences are MDHEN and SYDVKM. CDR3 length equals 13 residues. Trimming pared 8 bases from V and 6 bases from J, leaving 17 bases between. The CDR3 region has the DNA TGTGCCAGCCTCGGTAGGGGGTTTGTCGAGCAGTACTTC. This translates into CASLGRGFVEQYF.

The V and J genes are TRBV28 and TRBJ2-5, with 7 bases matching TRBD2. The CDR3 contains 16 residues. The V segment lost 5 bases and the J segment 4 bases; nucleotides outside the gene matches: 13. Per germline, CDR1 MDHEN and CDR2 SYDVKM. The CDR3 spells CASSKRDYWRRETQYF. The CDR3 coding sequence is TGTGCCAGCAGTAAGCGGGACTACTGGCGGCGAGAGACCCAGTACTTC.

The chain recombines TRBV11-2 with TRBJ2-3; no reliable D call. Germline V gives CDR1 SGHAT, CDR2 FQNNGV. V was trimmed by 6 bases and J by 0 bases, leaving 19 bases between them. This CDR3 is built from 17 residues. CDR3 coding DNA: TGTGCCAGCAGTCCACAGTACCCAGAGTCAAGCACAGATACGCAGTATTTT. It yields the protein CASSPQYPESSTDTQYF.

V is TRBV6-5 and J is TRBJ2-3; maybe TRBD2 (5 bases). The germline gives CDR1 MNHEY, CDR2 SVGAGI. This CDR3 is built from 14 residues. Trimming shortened V by 5 bases and J by 2 bases, and 11 bases separated the two germline ends. Here the CDR3 DNA reads TGTGCCAGCAGTAAAGAGGGTTACACAGATACGCAGTATTTT. Translating it yields CASSKEGYTDTQYF.

This clonotype has just a few counts. The V and J genes are TRBV11-2 and TRBJ2-7; D might be TRBD2 (6 bases). The CDR3 totals 15 residues. Germline V gene sequence: CDR1 SGHAT, CDR2 FQNNGV. The V end lost 1 base, the J end lost 2 bases, and 12 bases lay between the germline ends. CDR3 residues: CASSLVPGVPYEQYF. Written as DNA, the CDR3 is TGTGCCAGCAGCTTAGTTCCGGGAGTCCCCTACGAGCAGTACTTC.